This is a list of T cell receptor beta chains from one sample in a study of blood T cell repertoires in COVID-19. Sequenced by immunoSEQ multiplex PCR; TCRdb stores in-frame clones only, minus some. Of about 280,000 clones listed, roughly 85% are singletons. Sequencing was carried out using peripheral blood. These receptors were obtained from a man aged 45-60 years with active or convalescent COVID-19. The conserved cysteine and the conserved F or W are not part of the CDR3 here.

J | V | CDR3
TRBJ2-7 | TRBV7-9 | ASSSTGTSGSRQY
TRBJ2-1 | TRBV25-1 | ASRDSSYNEQF
TRBJ1-1 | TRBV2 | ASSEGRATEAF
TRBJ2-1 | TRBV30 | AWSTGLSGQGNEQF
TRBJ2-3 | TRBV7-3 | ASSLGRGTDTQY
TRBJ2-3 | TRBV19 | ASSIGGLAGAGAQY
TRBJ1-5 | TRBV2 | ASGLDRETQPQH
TRBJ1-1 | TRBV7-9 | ASSAGEGWPEAF
TRBJ2-1 | TRBV7-2 | ASSSPPGGTVGPYEQF
TRBJ1-5 | TRBV5-3 | ARSLGRGQCNQPQH
TRBJ1-1 | TRBV6-5 | ASSYEGWNTEAF
TRBJ1-2 | TRBV3-1/TRBV3-2 | ASSPPSGTGEYGYT
TRBJ2-7 | TRBV25-1 | ASRSGGAYEQY
TRBJ1-1 | TRBV7-9 | ASSEGQLNTEAF
TRBJ1-5 | TRBV3-1/TRBV3-2 | ASSQGRGPQPQH
TRBJ2-2 | TRBV5-1 | ASSLGSRGTGELF
TRBJ1-6 | TRBV5-1 | ASSKGAGNSPLH
TRBJ2-5 | TRBV11-1 | ASTFTYGETQY
TRBJ1-6 | TRBV7-8 | ASSRQGGSPLH
TRBJ1-2 | TRBV5-1 | ASSTVGTGNGYT
TRBJ2-7 | TRBV9 | ASSVGTGASYEQY
TRBJ2-1 | TRBV6-6 | ASSSGLNEQF
TRBJ2-1 | TRBV4-2 | ASSQDDGLAVINEQF
TRBJ2-7 | TRBV4-1 | ASSQAVTGAYEQY
TRBJ1-6 | TRBV28 | ASSLLGSSYNSPLH
TRBJ2-7 | TRBV7-9 | ASSIAGTRLTEQY
TRBJ2-4 | TRBV5-1 | ASSLATGGDADIQY
TRBJ1-6 | TRBV11-3 | ASSSKGVKMGSPLH
TRBJ2-1 | TRBV27 | ASSLRRDRAIDEQF
TRBJ2-5 | TRBV11-3 | ASSSSRDLETQY
TRBJ2-1 | TRBV5-1 | ASSLVGTGLKNEQF
TRBJ2-1 | TRBV20-1 | SAKSAREQF
TRBJ1-4 | TRBV5-1 | ASSSGQGDEKLF
TRBJ2-1 | TRBV7-8 | ASSLGSGSQNEQF
TRBJ2-3 | TRBV5-1 | ASSAGMETDTQY
TRBJ1-3 | TRBV9 | ASGGTGGLFGNTIY